This TCR beta chain was captured by sequencing in a study of OX40 agonist ivuxolimab in advanced cancers. Study as a whole: The dose-escalation group included hepatocellular carcinoma, melanoma, renal cell carcinoma and head and neck cancer.

The cohort excluded patients with autoimmune disease history or systemic immunosuppression. This CDR3 is 15 amino acids long. V dropped 5 bases and J dropped 3 bases, with 14 bases sitting between them. The germline V gene encodes CDR1 SGHTA and CDR2 FQGTGA. TCRdb's copy holds only in-frame clones and misses some; the assay was immunoSEQ multiplex PCR. The sample has about 77,000 clones; around 87% are singletons. The V and J genes are TRBV7-3 and TRBJ2-1; weak D call: TRBD2 (6 bases). The receptor's source is an adult with an advanced solid tumor such as melanoma, head and neck, liver or kidney cancer. Sequenced here: CD4+ or CD8+ T cells sorted from blood, sampled in a trial of the OX40 agonist ivuxolimab. Written as DNA, the CDR3 is TGTGCCAGCAGCCGTTCGACTAGTAGCTACAATGAGCAGTTCTTC. Translating it yields CASSRSTSSYNEQFF.